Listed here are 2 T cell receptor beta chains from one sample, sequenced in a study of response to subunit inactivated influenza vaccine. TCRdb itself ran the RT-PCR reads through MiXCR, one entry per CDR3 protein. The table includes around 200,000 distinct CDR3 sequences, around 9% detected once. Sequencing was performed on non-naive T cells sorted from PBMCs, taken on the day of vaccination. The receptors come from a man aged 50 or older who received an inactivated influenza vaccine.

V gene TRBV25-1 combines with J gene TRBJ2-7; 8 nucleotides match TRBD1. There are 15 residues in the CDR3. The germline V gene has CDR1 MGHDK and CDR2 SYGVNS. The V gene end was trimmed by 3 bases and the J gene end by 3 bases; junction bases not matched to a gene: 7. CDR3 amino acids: CASSDPGTGHYEQYF. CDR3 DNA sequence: TGTGCCAGCAGTGATCCCGGGACAGGCCACTACGAGCAGTACTTC.

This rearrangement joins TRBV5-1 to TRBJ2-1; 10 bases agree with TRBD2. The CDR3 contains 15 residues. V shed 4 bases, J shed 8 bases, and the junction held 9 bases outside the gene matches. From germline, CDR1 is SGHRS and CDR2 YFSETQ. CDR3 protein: CASSLKASGSDEQFF. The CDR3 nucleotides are TGCGCCAGCAGCCTTAAGGCTAGCGGGAGTGATGAGCAGTTCTTC.